These 7 T cell receptor beta chains were all obtained from the same sample, sequenced in a study of cytomegalovirus exposure and HLA in healthy donors. PCR was performed using 60 Vbeta and 13 Jbeta primers. Clones were sequenced by immunoSEQ multiplex PCR, and TCRdb holds only the in-frame ones, with some missing. The listing records 80,000 to 95,000 clones. The sample taken for sequencing was PBMCs. The receptor source for this set is a man between 45 and 60 years old in good health and CMV-seropositive.

The gene calls are TRBV6-5 and TRBJ2-3; TRBD1 might be the D (5 bases). This CDR3 spans 15 amino acids. V gave up 0 bases and J gave up 5 bases, with 12 bases separating them. Germline CDR1 and CDR2: MNHEY and SVGAGI. In nucleotides, the CDR3 is TGTGCCAGCAGTTACTCGGCAGGGTCTTTAGATACGCAGTATTTT. It encodes CASSYSAGSLDTQYF.

CDR3 amino acids: CASSLPGLPYNEQFF. CDR3 sequence (DNA): TGTGCCAGCAGTCTCCCGGGACTACCTTACAATGAGCAGTTCTTC. The V and J genes are TRBV6-6 and TRBJ2-1, with 7 bases aligning to TRBD2. With V trimmed by 5 bases and J by 4 bases, 8 bases remained unmatched. The CDR3 has 15 amino acids. Germline V gene lookup returns CDR1 MNHNY and CDR2 SVGAGI (reference sequence).

The V and J genes are TRBV7-6 and TRBJ1-1; 7 bases align to TRBD1. The ends lost 5 bases at V and 4 bases at J; junction bases unmatched: 10. CDR1 and CDR2 from the germline V gene are SGHVS and FNYEAQ. This CDR3 has 15 amino acids. CDR3 nucleotides: TGTGCCAGCAGCACTATACAGGGGTCGGGCACTGAAGCTTTCTTT. As protein: CASSTIQGSGTEAFF.

The chain is built from TRBV19 and TRBJ1-2, with 11 bases identical to TRBD1. Germline CDR1 LNHDA, CDR2 SQIVND (reference sequence). V dropped 0 bases and J dropped 4; count of bases not matched to a gene: 4. This CDR3 has 16 residues. The CDR3, as DNA: TGTGCCAGTAGTATAGACCGAGGGACAGGGGGCTATGGCTACACCTTC. Its translation is CASSIDRGTGGYGYTF.

CDR3 protein: CASSPTRGQQIEAFF. In DNA form, the CDR3 reads TGTGCCAGCAGCCCTACGAGAGGACAGCAAATAGAAGCTTTCTTT. J is TRBJ1-1 and V is TRBV9; D may be TRBD1 (6 bases). Trimming cost V 4 bases and J 8 bases, with 21 bases left between them. Per germline, CDR1 SGDLS and CDR2 YYNGEE. The CDR3 has 15 amino acids. The variable domain in full, completed from reference TRBV9 and TRBJ1-1, reads DSGVTQTPKHLITATGQRVTLRCSPRSGDLSVYWYQQSLDQGLQFLIQYYNGEERAKGNILERFSAQQFPDLHSELNLSSLELGDSALYFCASSPTRGQQIEAFFGQGTRLTVV.

The chain couples TRBV4-2 to TRBJ1-1; possibly TRBD1 for D (5 bases). Germline lookup yields CDR1 LGHNA and CDR2 YNFKEQ. Trimming took off 3 bases at V and 1 base at J, with 12 bases between the two ends. CDR3 length equals 15 residues. Here the CDR3 DNA reads TGTGCCAGCAGCCATTTGCAGGGAAAGAACACTGAAGCTTTCTTT. This sequence encodes CASSHLQGKNTEAFF.

This chain links TRBV7-2 with TRBJ2-7; TRBD2 matches at 9 bases. V shed 3 bases and J 0 bases; nucleotides not matched to a gene: 9. The CDR3 extends over 17 amino acids. Per germline, CDR1 SGHTA and CDR2 FQGNSA. For the CDR3, the DNA is TGTGCCAGCAGCTTCGTGGTAGCGGGAGACGGCTCCTACGAGCAGTACTTC. Its protein product is CASSFVVAGDGSYEQYF.